This record looks at one T cell receptor (beta chain) sequence and its context. This clonotype was detected only once. The specificity of this receptor is unknown. Base qualities are missing; no much larger clone stands one base away. One read alone provides weak support. The CDR1 and CDR2 encoded by the germline V gene are SGHTA and FQGNSA. Its CDR3 holds 13 amino acids, cysteine through phenylalanine. Solely the CDR3 DNA is kept, with 39 bases framed from the first base. The donors were under 40 Caucasian individuals from Russia, aged roughly 6 to 100 years, who were systemically healthy. Approximately 10 milliliters of peripheral blood were collected from each donor into EDTA-treated Vacutainer tubes. Ficoll-Paque density-gradient centrifugation was used to isolate PBMCs, with at least 6.5 million per sample. Trizol reagent was used to extract total RNA from PBMCs, with at least 5.5 micrograms per sample. For every donor, an aliquot of PBMCs went through flow cytometry to measure the percentages of naive CD45RAhigh/CD27high T cells.

The sample belongs to a study of blood T cells in healthy people across ages (dated by TCRdb to about 2015). Looking at the study overall: In model experiments, template switching captured about one uniquely barcoded TCR beta cDNA molecule for every two T cells. The study measured age-related changes in TCR beta repertoire diversity using deep sequencing normalized with unique cDNA molecular identifiers. Four age groups were formed from the donors: young (average approximately 16 years), middle-aged (approximately 39), aged (over 55) and long-lived (more than 75). Donors of different ages were randomly distributed across sequencing lanes to avoid experimental bias. For two donors (one aged 18 to 30 and one aged 80 or older), the study analyzed two additional independent replicas of 1 million unique cDNA reads from the same blood draw. Study-level results and caveats: The long-lived group showed more naive CD4+ T cells, fewer expanded clones and increased TCR diversity than the aged group, suggesting age selection. There was a strong correlation between observed TCR beta diversity and the percentage of naive T cells measured by flow cytometry. As age increased, observed TCR beta diversity per million T cells dropped in a roughly linear way, and a significant reduction was already evident by age about 36. Estimates of total diversity based on one million sequenced T cells were considered lower bounds and underestimates. Conclusive comparison of naive and antigen-experienced compartments was prevented by the profiling of bulk unsorted PBMCs. Because donor CMV infection status was unknown, age-related changes in expanded clonotypes were potentially confounded.

The library was generated by 5' RACE. For sequencing, an Illumina HiSeq 2500 was employed. A second roughly 6 to 12 cycle PCR used a sample-barcoded 5' primer and a J-beta primer mix. A unique molecular identifier was introduced onto each TCR beta cDNA molecule by a template-switch 5' adaptor carrying 12 random nucleotides. Each sample yielded at least 3 million CDR3-containing paired-end reads. First-strand cDNA was synthesized from all RNA with the Mint cDNA synthesis kit, primed by a TRBC-specific oligonucleotide. Following uracil-DNA glycosylase treatment, a first 18-cycle PCR with universal primers M1SS and BC2_uni_R was performed on all cDNA. For the original study's pipeline: Normalization of each sample was performed by random selection of 1 million high-quality reads, each carrying a distinct molecular identifier. Instead of being binned into consensus sequences, reads that shared molecular identifiers were thrown out. MiTCR, set to a Q25 quality threshold and the strictest error-elimination algorithm, was used for CDR3 identification, clonotype clustering and error correction. Lower-bound total TCR beta diversity was estimated with a nonparametric unseen species model using Euler transformation. In TCRdb, the public reads were trimmed at Q25 with fastp and aligned with MiXCR, with productive beta chains retained. Each CDR3 protein gets just one entry, which takes the most common genes and DNA from the rows behind it. TCRdb's processing, not the authors', yielded these V and J calls. In all, the sample holds 720,000 or so distinct CDR3 sequences, and less than 45% of those were seen once. The ten biggest clones cover approximately 29% of the sample.

This TCR was recovered from a man older than 75 in good health. Sequenced input: blood. The chain is assembled from TRBV7-2 and TRBJ2-5; 9 nucleotides in the junction match TRBD1. Gene TRBJ2-7 matches the end of the DNA better, so the J call may be wrong. The CDR3 reads as follows: CASSRDRACEQYF. The sequenced DNA is TGTGCCAGCAGCCGGGACAGGGCCTGCGAGCAGTACTTC.